A single sample gave rise to the 23 T cell receptor beta chains below, sequenced in a study of blood T cell repertoires in COVID-19. Clones were sequenced by immunoSEQ multiplex PCR, and TCRdb holds only the in-frame ones, with some missing. The sample lists 280,000 or so clones; around 86% were seen once. Sequencing was performed on peripheral blood. The receptor set was obtained from a woman in her twenties or thirties who had recovered from COVID-19.

The V gene is TRBV11-3, the J gene TRBJ2-7; TRBD2 agrees at 9 bases. In germline, CDR1 is SGHNT, CDR2 YENEEA. The CDR3 totals 15 residues. Trimming at V came to 3 bases and at J to 1 base, leaving 4 bases not matched to a gene. CDR3 in amino acids: CASSLGSGGSYEQYF. The CDR3 DNA is TGTGCCAGCAGCTTGGGTAGCGGGGGATCCTACGAGCAGTACTTC.

J is TRBJ2-1 and V is TRBV29-1; TRBD2 agrees at 11 bases. The CDR3 has 15 residues. After removal of 6 bases from V and 0 bases from J, the junction contained 4 bases not matched to a gene. CDR1 and CDR2 (germline): SQVTM, ANQGSEA. The DNA for the CDR3 is TGCAGCGTGACTAGCGGGACCCACTCCTACAATGAGCAGTTCTTC. The encoded protein is CSVTSGTHSYNEQFF.

The chain links TRBV6-5 to TRBJ2-3; 9 bases are a match to TRBD1. Looked up from germline, CDR1 is MNHEY and CDR2 is SVGAGI. There are 16 residues in the CDR3. Trimming at V came to 4 bases and at J to 3 bases, leaving 8 bases not matched to a gene. The CDR3 sequence: CASSFTGTGRTDTQYF. The CDR3 coding sequence is TGTGCCAGCAGTTTCACCGGGACAGGGAGGACAGATACGCAGTATTTT.

This clone was detected a few times. V usage is TRBV11-2 and J usage is TRBJ1-1; 8 nucleotides agree with TRBD1. This CDR3 comprises 16 residues. Losses at the gene ends were 5 bases for V and 4 bases for J; bases not matched to a gene: 12. Germline values: CDR1 SGHAT, CDR2 FQNNGV. CDR3 protein: CASSTSGGGLTTEAFF. The DNA of the CDR3 is TGTGCCAGCAGCACATCAGGGGGCGGGTTGACCACTGAAGCTTTCTTT.

This clone was observed a few times. This sequence joins TRBV2 and TRBJ1-2; D is undetermined. The CDR3 contains 13 residues. Germline CDR1 and CDR2: SNHLY and FYNNEI. V lost 3 bases and J 2 bases, leaving 7 bases between the germline ends. The CDR3 region has the DNA TGTGCCAGCAGTGACACAGCAAACTATGGCTACACCTTC. This codes for CASSDTANYGYTF.

CDR3: CASSSGGVNQETQYF. In DNA form, the CDR3 reads TGTGCCAGCAGCTCCGGGGGGGTGAACCAAGAGACCCAGTACTTC. The chain has TRBV9 and TRBJ2-5; TRBD2 agrees at 8 bases. The trim removed 4 bases at V and 0 bases at J, leaving 5 bases unmatched. CDR3 length: 15 residues. In germline, CDR1 is SGDLS, CDR2 YYNGEE. The complete variable domain, with remaining parts taken from reference TRBV9 and TRBJ2-5, reads DSGVTQTPKHLITATGQRVTLRCSPRSGDLSVYWYQQSLDQGLQFLIQYYNGEERAKGNILERFSAQQFPDLHSELNLSSLELGDSALYFCASSSGGVNQETQYFGPGTRLLVL.

The V call is TRBV6-5, the J call TRBJ1-2, with D hard to call. The CDR3 has 12 residues. Per germline, CDR1 MNHEY and CDR2 SVGAGI. Trimming removed 7 bases at V and 8 bases at J, with 14 bases between. The CDR3 nucleotides read TGTGCCAGCAACACAGAGGCGGGGGGCTACACCTTC. It translates to CASNTEAGGYTF.

The chain couples TRBV6-1 to TRBJ1-1, with TRBD1 as a possible D gene (5 bases). Trimming shortened V by 3 bases and J by 0 bases, and 8 bases separated the two germline ends. The CDR3 length is 14 residues. Germline V CDR1 and CDR2: MNHNS, SASEGT. The CDR3, as DNA: TGTGCCAGCAGTGACGGGGGAATGAACACTGAAGCTTTCTTT. Its translation is CASSDGGMNTEAFF.

The chain carries TRBV12-3 or TRBV12-4 and TRBJ2-7; 13 bases match TRBD2. V trimming: 11 bases; J trimming: 7 bases; junction bases outside the gene matches: 5. This CDR3 region has 12 residues. The CDR3 reads CAGEGLAGEQYF. The CDR3 DNA follows: TGTGCCGGCGAGGGACTAGCGGGAGAGCAGTACTTC.

The genes are TRBV20-1 and TRBJ2-1; 7 bases align to TRBD2. The CDR3 has 14 amino acids. With 3 bases clipped from V and 6 bases from J, the junction kept 8 bases outside the gene matches. Germline CDR1 is DFQATT and CDR2 is SNEGSKA (reference sequence). The chain's CDR3 is CSASPPGTTNEQFF. The CDR3 DNA reads TGCAGTGCTAGTCCCCCCGGGACTACCAATGAGCAGTTCTTC.

V is TRBV5-1 and J is TRBJ2-5; TRBD2 aligns across 13 bases. The V gene end was trimmed by 4 bases and the J gene end by 4 bases; junction bases not matched to a gene: 7. CDR1 and CDR2 from the germline V gene are SGHRS and YFSETQ. This CDR3 spans 16 amino acids. CDR3 bases: TGCGCCAGCAGCGTGACTAGCGGGAGGACCCCAGAGACCCAGTACTTC. Protein product: CASSVTSGRTPETQYF.

This chain links TRBV28 with TRBJ2-5, with TRBD2 identical over 10 bases. After removal of 6 bases from V and 1 base from J, the junction contained 5 bases not matched to a gene. The V gene's germline CDR1 is MDHEN and CDR2 SYDVKM. The CDR3 extends over 15 amino acids. The CDR3 reads CASSSSGRVQETQYF. CDR3 DNA sequence: TGTGCCAGCAGCTCTAGCGGGAGAGTCCAAGAGACCCAGTACTTC.

As DNA, the CDR3 is TGTGCCAGCAGCCTACCGCTGAACACTGAAGCTTTCTTT. It specifies CASSLPLNTEAFF. The chain couples TRBV5-4 to TRBJ1-1; D unresolved. The CDR3 spans 13 residues. V dropped 4 bases and J dropped 0 bases, with 7 bases sitting between them. Germline V lookup: CDR1 SGHNT, CDR2 YYREEE (reference sequence).

The chain recombines TRBV6-5 with TRBJ2-2, with a weak D call TRBD1 (5 bases). The V end was cut by 0 bases, the J end by 7 bases, with 12 bases between. In germline, CDR1 is MNHEY, CDR2 SVGAGI. The CDR3 contains 15 residues. In nucleotides, the CDR3 is TGTGCCAGCAGTTACTCCCAGGGCGAGGACGGGGAGCTGTTTTTT. This sequence encodes CASSYSQGEDGELFF.

The chain recombines TRBV12-5 with TRBJ1-3; perhaps TRBD1 as D (6 bases). CDR3 size: 15 residues. The germline V gene has CDR1 LGHNT and CDR2 FRNRAP. V was clipped by 11 bases and J by 4 bases, with 21 bases between them. The DNA of the CDR3 is TGTGCTGGGCGGGGGGGCGCGTTAACCGGAAACACCATATATTTT. Protein sequence: CAGRGGALTGNTIYF.

The chain is built from TRBV19 and TRBJ1-1; D is perhaps TRBD1 (5 bases). Germline CDR1 is LNHDA and CDR2 is SQIVND (reference sequence). Trimming took 7 bases from V and 2 from J, leaving 17 bases between them. The CDR3 runs 15 residues. The CDR3 DNA reads as TGTGCCAGTAATGCTGGCGGCAGGGCTAACACTGAAGCTTTCTTT. It encodes CASNAGGRANTEAFF.

This sequence joins TRBV6-2 or TRBV6-3 and TRBJ1-1; unclear D gene. Germline CDR1 and CDR2: MNHEY and SVGEGT. CDR3 length: 11 amino acids. V lost 6 bases to trimming and J lost 11 bases, with 13 bases between them. CDR3 amino acids: CASSFGWRAFF. The CDR3 bases are TGTGCCAGCAGCTTCGGATGGCGGGCTTTCTTT.

This sequence joins TRBV7-2 and TRBJ1-1; 7 bases are shared with TRBD1. Germline V gives CDR1 SGHTA, CDR2 FQGNSA. This CDR3 region has 18 residues. V lost 0 bases, J lost 4 bases, and 14 bases stayed unmatched. DNA of the CDR3: TGTGCCAGCAGCTTAGCCCAACAGGGGAGGTATACTAGCACTGAAGCTTTCTTT. Translated: CASSLAQQGRYTSTEAFF.

The chain is built from TRBV28 and TRBJ2-7, with 7 bases fitting TRBD1. The CDR3 sequence is 15 residues long. With V trimmed by 5 bases and J by 0 bases, 7 bases remained unmatched. Germline-derived CDR1 and CDR2 are MDHEN and SYDVKM. DNA for the CDR3: TGTGCCAGCAGTCTCTCCGGGACAGCCTCCTACGAGCAGTACTTC. This translates into CASSLSGTASYEQYF.

The chain combines TRBV6-1 with TRBJ2-7; D possibly corresponds to TRBD1 (7 bases). Trimming cost V 2 bases and J 3 bases, with 14 bases left between them. Looked up from germline, CDR1 is MNHNS and CDR2 is SASEGT. This CDR3 is built from 15 residues. The CDR3 reads CASSEFGGQIYEQYF. The CDR3 DNA reads TGTGCCAGCAGTGAATTCGGGGGACAGATCTACGAGCAGTACTTC.

The V gene is TRBV4-1, the J gene TRBJ1-5; possible D gene TRBD1, 6 bases. Deletions cut 6 bases from V and 7 bases from J, with 16 bases between. The germline gives CDR1 MGHRA, CDR2 YSYEKL. The CDR3 length is 14 residues. CDR3 residues: CASRPTGFGQPQHF. In nucleotides, the CDR3 is TGCGCCAGCAGACCTACAGGGTTCGGGCAGCCCCAGCATTTT.

The genes are TRBV2 and TRBJ1-6; 9 bases fit TRBD1. Looked up from germline, CDR1 is SNHLY and CDR2 is FYNNEI. The V gene end was trimmed by 6 bases and the J gene end by 6 bases; junction bases not matched to a gene: 9. The CDR3 has 16 residues. The CDR3 coding sequence is TGTGCCAGCAGGGAGACTACAGGGGGCTCTAATTCACCCCTCCACTTT. This encodes CASRETTGGSNSPLHF.

V gene TRBV5-4 combines with J gene TRBJ2-7; D might be TRBD2 (6 bases). V lost 5 bases to trimming and J lost 0 bases, with 12 bases between them. From germline, CDR1 is SGHNT and CDR2 YYREEE (reference sequence). The CDR3 is 14 residues long. In DNA form, the CDR3 reads TGTGCCAGCAGTTATAGCGGTGGCTCCTACGAGCAGTACTTC. Residues: CASSYSGGSYEQYF.